This T cell receptor (beta chain) was obtained from a study of blood T cell repertoires in COVID-19. Overall study: PBMCs, B-cell-depleted T cells, or T cells were the source of the cDNA or gDNA that made up the material.

The CDR3 consists of 13 residues. Germline V gene lookup returns CDR1 LGHNA and CDR2 YSLEER. Trimming took off 0 bases at V and 5 bases at J, with 8 bases between the two ends. Profiled with immunoSEQ multiplex PCR; TCRdb holds only in-frame clones, not every one. The repertoire holds about 260,000 clones, with approximately 90% as singletons. Sequencing used peripheral blood. This receptor was obtained from a woman aged 50 to 60 who had recovered from COVID-19. The chain combines TRBV4-3 with TRBJ2-7; D is ambiguous. The CDR3 DNA follows: TGCGCCAGCAGCCAAGATTATAACAACGAGCAGTACTTC. It specifies CASSQDYNNEQYF.